A selection of T cell receptor beta chains follows, all from one sample in a study of T cells in Graves' hyperthyroidism and ophthalmopathy. TCRdb used MiXCR to reprocess the multiplex PCR reads, holding one entry per CDR3 protein. The sample shows about 540,000 distinct CDR3 sequences, just over 45% of them seen only once. Input material: peripheral blood or thyroid tissue (not recorded which). All receptors derive from a woman aged 18-29 years with Graves' hyperthyroidism. Both conserved end residues are part of each CDR3. Each record gives: clone size, D gene, V gene, J gene, CDR3 protein, CDR3 DNA. A D gene is named only where the DNA matches it firmly. Size is omitted from some rows. Given values are once, few, many or a class for expanded clones.

clone size: many; D gene: TRBD1; V gene: TRBV20-1; J gene: TRBJ2-5; CDR3 protein: CSAPDRVGTQYF; CDR3 DNA: TGCAGTGCACCCGACAGGGTCGGGACCCAGTACTTC
clone size: NA; D gene: NA; V gene: TRBV7-9; J gene: TRBJ2-7; CDR3 protein: CASSQGPQQYF; CDR3 DNA: TGTGCCAGCAGCCAGGGTCCCCAGCAGTACTTC
clone size: NA; D gene: TRBD2; V gene: TRBV19; J gene: TRBJ2-3; CDR3 protein: CASSSGLAGTDTQYF; CDR3 DNA: TGTGCCAGTAGTTCCGGACTAGCGGGAACAGATACGCAGTATTTT
clone size: NA; D gene: NA; V gene: TRBV2; J gene: TRBJ1-6; CDR3 protein: CASSPTVDSYNSPLHF; CDR3 DNA: TGTGCCAGCAGTCCCACAGTGGACTCCTATAATTCACCCCTCCACTTT
clone size: NA; D gene: NA; V gene: TRBV19; J gene: TRBJ1-3; CDR3 protein: CASSIDRSGDTIYF; CDR3 DNA: TGTGCCAGTAGTATCGACAGATCTGGAGACACCATATATTTT
clone size: many; D gene: NA; V gene: TRBV19; J gene: TRBJ1-2; CDR3 protein: CASSIPGGDYGYTF; CDR3 DNA: TGTGCCAGTAGTATCCCGGGAGGAGACTATGGCTACACCTTC
clone size: NA; D gene: NA; V gene: TRBV2; J gene: TRBJ1-6; CDR3 protein: CASSNQGTGSPLHF; CDR3 DNA: TGTGCCAGCAGTAATCAGGGGACTGGTTCACCCCTCCACTTT
clone size: NA; D gene: TRBD1; V gene: TRBV7-9; J gene: TRBJ1-1; CDR3 protein: CASSFRQGGNTEAFF; CDR3 DNA: TGTGCCAGCAGCTTCCGACAGGGCGGGAACACTGAAGCTTTCTTT
clone size: NA; D gene: TRBD2; V gene: TRBV10-3; J gene: TRBJ2-7; CDR3 protein: CARVGGASSYEQYF; CDR3 DNA: TGTGCTAGGGTGGGAGGGGCGAGCTCCTACGAGCAGTACTTC
clone size: NA; D gene: TRBD1; V gene: TRBV11-2; J gene: TRBJ1-2; CDR3 protein: CASSLGGTGDQGYTF; CDR3 DNA: TGTGCCAGCAGCTTAGGAGGGACAGGGGATCAGGGCTACACCTTC
clone size: NA; D gene: NA; V gene: TRBV6-1; J gene: TRBJ1-2; CDR3 protein: CASRQASGYTF; CDR3 DNA: TGTGCCAGCAGACAGGCCAGTGGCTACACCTTC
clone size: NA; D gene: NA; V gene: TRBV11-2; J gene: TRBJ2-5; CDR3 protein: CASRVTLQETRYF; CDR3 DNA: TGTGCCAGCAGGGTGACCTTACAAGAGACCCGGTACTTC
clone size: few; D gene: NA; V gene: TRBV19; J gene: TRBJ1-4; CDR3 protein: CASTLAGVDEKLFF; CDR3 DNA: TGTGCCAGTACCCTGGCAGGGGTGGATGAAAAACTGTTTTTT
clone size: many; D gene: NA; V gene: TRBV29-1; J gene: TRBJ2-7; CDR3 protein: CSVGGGHRTYEQYF; CDR3 DNA: TGCAGCGTTGGGGGGGGACACCGGACCTACGAGCAGTACTTC
clone size: many; D gene: NA; V gene: TRBV15; J gene: TRBJ2-2; CDR3 protein: CATSYFKVANTGELFF; CDR3 DNA: TGTGCCACCAGCTACTTTAAGGTCGCGAACACCGGGGAGCTGTTTTTT